This T cell receptor (beta chain) comes out of a study of monozygotic twins with inflammatory bowel disease. The CDR3 is made up of 17 amino acids. Germline lookup yields CDR1 SGHAT and CDR2 FQNNGV. Broader study findings: Twin concordance left repertoire similarity unchanged, with limited power a possible explanation for this lack of difference.

As concerns this clonotype: Its target is unknown.

TCRdb reanalyzed the 5' RACE reads and collapses them to one entry per CDR3 protein, without DNA. The listing contains about 380,000 distinct CDR3 sequences. The sample consisted of blood. The rearrangement links TRBV11-2 to TRBJ2-2; with no DNA, the TCRdb D assignment of TRBD1 cannot be verified. This clonotype was obtained from a human donor with ulcerative colitis or Crohn's disease, or a healthy co-twin of an affected twin (not recorded which). CDR3 sequence reads: CASSPMDRGRITGELFF.